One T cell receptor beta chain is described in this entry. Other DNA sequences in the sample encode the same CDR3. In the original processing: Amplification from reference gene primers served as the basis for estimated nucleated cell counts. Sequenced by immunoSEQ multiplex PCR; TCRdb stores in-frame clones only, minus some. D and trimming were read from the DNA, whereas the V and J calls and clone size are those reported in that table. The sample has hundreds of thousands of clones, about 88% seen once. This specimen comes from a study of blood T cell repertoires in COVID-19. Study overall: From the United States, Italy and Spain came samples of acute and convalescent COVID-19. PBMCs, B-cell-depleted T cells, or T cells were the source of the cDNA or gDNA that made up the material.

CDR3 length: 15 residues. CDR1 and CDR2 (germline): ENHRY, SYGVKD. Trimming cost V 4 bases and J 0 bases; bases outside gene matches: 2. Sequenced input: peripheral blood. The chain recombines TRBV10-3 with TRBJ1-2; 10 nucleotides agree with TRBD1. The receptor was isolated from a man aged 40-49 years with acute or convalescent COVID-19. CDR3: CAISGDRGANYGYTF. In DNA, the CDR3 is TGTGCCATCAGTGGGGACAGGGGCGCTAACTATGGCTACACCTTC.